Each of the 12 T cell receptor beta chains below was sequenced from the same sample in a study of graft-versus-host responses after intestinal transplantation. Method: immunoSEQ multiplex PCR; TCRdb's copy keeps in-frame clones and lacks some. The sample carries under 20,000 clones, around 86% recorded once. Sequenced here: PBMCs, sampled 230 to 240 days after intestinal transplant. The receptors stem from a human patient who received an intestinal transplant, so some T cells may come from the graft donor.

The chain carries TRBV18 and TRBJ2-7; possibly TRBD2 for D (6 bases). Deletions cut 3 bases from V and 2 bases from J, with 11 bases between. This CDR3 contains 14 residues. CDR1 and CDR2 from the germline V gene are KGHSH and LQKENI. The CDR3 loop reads CASSPRDRTYEQYF. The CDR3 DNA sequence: TGTGCCAGCTCACCGCGGGACCGCACCTACGAGCAGTACTTC.

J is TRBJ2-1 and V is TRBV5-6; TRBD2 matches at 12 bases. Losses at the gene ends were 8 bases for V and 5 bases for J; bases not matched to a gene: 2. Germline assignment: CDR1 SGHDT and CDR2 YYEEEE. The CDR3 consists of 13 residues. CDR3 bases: TGTGCCAGTGGACTAGCGGGAAACAATGAGCAGTTCTTC. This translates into CASGLAGNNEQFF.

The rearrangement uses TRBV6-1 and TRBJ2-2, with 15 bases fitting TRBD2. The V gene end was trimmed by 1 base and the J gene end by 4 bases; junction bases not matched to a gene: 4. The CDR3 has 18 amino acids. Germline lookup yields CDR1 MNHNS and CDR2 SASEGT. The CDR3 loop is CASSEGWTSGGATGELFF. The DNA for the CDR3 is TGTGCCAGCAGTGAAGGCTGGACTAGCGGGGGGGCCACCGGGGAGCTGTTTTTT.

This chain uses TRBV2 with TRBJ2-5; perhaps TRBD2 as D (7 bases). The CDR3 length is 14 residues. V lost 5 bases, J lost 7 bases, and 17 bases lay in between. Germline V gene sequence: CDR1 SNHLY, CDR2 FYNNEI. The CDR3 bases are TGTGCCAGCAGTCGCCTCGAGAGGGGGGGGACCCAGTACTTC. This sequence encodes CASSRLERGGTQYF.

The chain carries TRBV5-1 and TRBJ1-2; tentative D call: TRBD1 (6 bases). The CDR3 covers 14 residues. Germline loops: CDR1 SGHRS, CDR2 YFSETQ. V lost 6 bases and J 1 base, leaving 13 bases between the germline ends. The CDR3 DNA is TGCGCCAGCACTATGACAGGAGATAACTATGGCTACACCTTC. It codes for CASTMTGDNYGYTF.

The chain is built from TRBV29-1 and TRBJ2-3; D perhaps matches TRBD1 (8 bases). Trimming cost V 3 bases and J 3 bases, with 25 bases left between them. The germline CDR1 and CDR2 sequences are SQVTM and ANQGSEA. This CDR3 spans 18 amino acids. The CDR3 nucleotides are TGCAGCGTTGAGGACCTCCCAGGGGGCACTAGCGAAACAGATACGCAGTATTTT. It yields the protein CSVEDLPGGTSETDTQYF.

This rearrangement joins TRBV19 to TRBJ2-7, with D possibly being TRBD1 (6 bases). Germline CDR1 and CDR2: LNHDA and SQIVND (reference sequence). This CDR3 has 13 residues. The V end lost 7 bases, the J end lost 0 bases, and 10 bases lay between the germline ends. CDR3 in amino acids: CASTDRNSYEQYF. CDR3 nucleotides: TGTGCCAGTACCGACAGGAACTCCTACGAGCAGTACTTC.

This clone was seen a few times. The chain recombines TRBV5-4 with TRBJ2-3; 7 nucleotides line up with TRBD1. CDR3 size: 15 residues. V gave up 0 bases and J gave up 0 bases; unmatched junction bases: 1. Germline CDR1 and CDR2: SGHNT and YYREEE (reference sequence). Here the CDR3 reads CASSLEGASTDTQYF. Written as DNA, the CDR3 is TGTGCCAGCAGCTTGGAGGGGGCCAGCACAGATACGCAGTATTTT.

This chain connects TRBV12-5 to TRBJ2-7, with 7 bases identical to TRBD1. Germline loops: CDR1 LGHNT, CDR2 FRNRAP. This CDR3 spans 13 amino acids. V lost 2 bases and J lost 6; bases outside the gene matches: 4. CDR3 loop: CASGLFQGVEQYF. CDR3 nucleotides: TGTGCTAGTGGTTTGTTCCAGGGGGTCGAGCAGTACTTC.

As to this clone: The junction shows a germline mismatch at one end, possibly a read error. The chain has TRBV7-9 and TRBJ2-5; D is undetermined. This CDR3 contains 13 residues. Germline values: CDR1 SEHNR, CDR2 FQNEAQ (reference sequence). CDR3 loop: CASSPPLQEPQYF. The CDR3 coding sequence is TGTGCCAGCAGCCCCCCCCTTCAAGAGCCCCAGTACTTC.

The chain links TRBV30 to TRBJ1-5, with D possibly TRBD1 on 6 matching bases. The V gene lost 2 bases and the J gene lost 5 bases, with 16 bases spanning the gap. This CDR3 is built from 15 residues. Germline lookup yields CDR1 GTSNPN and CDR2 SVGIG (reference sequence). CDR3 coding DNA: TGTGCCTGGAGTTCCGGCAGGGGAGGCTATCAGCCCCAGCATTTT. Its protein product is CAWSSGRGGYQPQHF.

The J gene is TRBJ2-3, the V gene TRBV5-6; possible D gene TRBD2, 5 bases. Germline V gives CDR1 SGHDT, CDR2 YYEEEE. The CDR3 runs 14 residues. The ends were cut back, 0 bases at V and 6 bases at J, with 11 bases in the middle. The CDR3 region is CASSLGPREDTQYF. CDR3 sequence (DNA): TGTGCCAGCAGCTTGGGTCCGAGGGAGGATACGCAGTATTTT.